Listed below are T cell receptor beta chains from one sample, sequenced in a study of T-cell reconstitution after alpha-beta-depleted transplantation in children. TCRdb analysed the PCR reads with MiXCR anew, one entry per CDR3 protein. The sample yields almost 400,000 distinct CDR3 sequences, about a fifth seen once. The specimen comprised PBMCs from the stem cell graft donor, sampled from the stem cell graft. These receptors were collected from a human donor who donated a stem cell graft to a child with acute myeloid leukemia. The conserved cysteine and the conserved F or W are not part of the CDR3 here. Clone size, where shown, is once, few, many, or a class for clones that have expanded.

TRBJ1-2,TRBV20-1,few,SIGGEHYGYT
TRBJ1-2,TRBV29-1,few,SVRTGENYGYT
TRBJ2-1,TRBV7-9,few,ASSLAQDSLMDNEQF
TRBJ2-7,TRBV5-1,-,ASSLTSGSPYEQY
TRBJ2-7,TRBV29-1,many,SVELAGEDYEQY
TRBJ2-3,TRBV6-5,many,ASSYSMGRADTQY
TRBJ2-1,TRBV24-1,-,ATSDPMRLARNEQF
TRBJ2-1,TRBV12-3/TRBV12-4,-,ASSPFGTGSYNEQF
TRBJ2-7,TRBV12-3/TRBV12-4,-,ANSLMNSDYEQY
TRBJ2-7,TRBV15,few,ATSGPPTEQY
TRBJ2-1,TRBV4-2,many,ASSQEAGDGEQF
TRBJ2-5,TRBV11-3,-,ASSFLFRHQETQY
TRBJ2-7,TRBV12-3/TRBV12-4,many,ASTLRGSDEQY
TRBJ2-3,TRBV20-1,few,SASPGQGRDTQY